The source of this T cell receptor (beta chain) is a study of breast tumors, draining lymph nodes, adjacent tissues. Study-wide points: Data only fit, rather than demonstrated, lymph node origin of most tumor T cells. Most tumor T cells seemingly derive from lymph node, then expand in tumor. Tumor TCR diversity was below lymph nodes but above nontumor tissue.

TCRdb recomputed calls from the multiplex PCR reads with MiXCR, one row per CDR3 protein. The data contain approximately 300,000 distinct CDR3 sequences, 30% to 35% of them singletons. Trimming at V came to 2 bases and at J to 16 bases, leaving 15 bases not matched to a gene. The CDR3 is made up of 16 amino acids. Germline V gives CDR1 SGHDT, CDR2 YYEEEE. This clonotype was picked up many times. What it recognizes is unknown. The lymph nodes were axillary draining lymph nodes from breast cancer patients. This clonotype was sampled from a female donor with breast cancer. Some clones in this sample may be carry-over from other donors' samples. Sequenced material: axillary lymph node tissue. V and J are TRBV5-6 and TRBJ2-1; 13 nucleotides match TRBD2. In DNA, the CDR3 is TGTGCCAGCAGCTTTCTACTAGCGGGAGGGCCCGTGATTCTCTTCTTC. Protein product: CASSFLLAGGPVILFF.